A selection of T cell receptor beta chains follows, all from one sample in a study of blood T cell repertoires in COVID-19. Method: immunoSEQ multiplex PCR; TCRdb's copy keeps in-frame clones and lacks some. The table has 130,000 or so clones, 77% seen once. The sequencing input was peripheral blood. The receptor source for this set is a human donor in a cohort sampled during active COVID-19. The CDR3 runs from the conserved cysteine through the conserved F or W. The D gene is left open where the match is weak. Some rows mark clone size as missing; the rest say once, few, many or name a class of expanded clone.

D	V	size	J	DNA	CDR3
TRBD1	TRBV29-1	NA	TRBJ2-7	TGCAGCGTGACCGGGACAGGGGCGAAGGGGTACGAGCAGTACTTC	CSVTGTGAKGYEQYF
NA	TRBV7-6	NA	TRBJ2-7	TGTGCCAGCAGCTTAGCTGCAGGGCCGGCCTACGAGCAGTACTTC	CASSLAAGPAYEQYF
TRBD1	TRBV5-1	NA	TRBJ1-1	TGCGCCAGCAGGAAACAGGGGATGAACACTGAAGCTTTCTTT	CASRKQGMNTEAFF
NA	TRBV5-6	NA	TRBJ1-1	TGTGCCAGCAGCTTGAACCTCTGGAGGGGTAGCGACACTGAAGCTTTCTTT	CASSLNLWRGSDTEAFF
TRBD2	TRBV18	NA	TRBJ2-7	TGTGCCAGCTCACCGGCCGGACTAGCGGGGCAAGAGCAGTACTTC	CASSPAGLAGQEQYF
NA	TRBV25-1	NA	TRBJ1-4	TGTGCCAGCAGTGAGCGACAGCTAAGAAATGAAAAACTGTTTTTT	CASSERQLRNEKLFF
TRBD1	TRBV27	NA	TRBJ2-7	TGTGCCAGCAGTCGACAGGGTGCCTACGAGCAGTACTTC	CASSRQGAYEQYF
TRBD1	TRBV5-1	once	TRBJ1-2	TGCGCCAGCAGAGCCACAGGGGGCGTTAGCTATGGCTACACCTTC	CASRATGGVSYGYTF
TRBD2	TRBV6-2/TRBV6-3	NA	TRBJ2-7	TGTGCCAGCAGTTACAGTCTAGCGGGAGGGTACCCCTACGAGCAGTACTTC	CASSYSLAGGYPYEQYF
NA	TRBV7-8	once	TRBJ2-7	TGTGCCAGCAGCTTAGAACACAGGAGTCACGAGCAGTACTTC	CASSLEHRSHEQYF
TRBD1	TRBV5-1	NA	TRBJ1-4	TGCGCCAGCAGCTTACCCGGGACAGGGGTAGATGAAAAACTGTTTTTT	CASSLPGTGVDEKLFF
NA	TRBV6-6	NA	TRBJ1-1	TGTGCCACCGACAAGGGAAGGGGGACTGAAGCTTTCTTT	CATDKGRGTEAFF
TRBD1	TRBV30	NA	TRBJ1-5	TGTGCCTGGAGTCCCAGGGGGTTAAGCAATCAGCCCCAGCATTTT	CAWSPRGLSNQPQHF
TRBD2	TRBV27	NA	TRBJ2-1	TGTGCCAGCAGTCCTGCGGGACTAGCGGGAGTTCAGGAGCAGTTCTTC	CASSPAGLAGVQEQFF
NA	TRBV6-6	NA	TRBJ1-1	TGTGCCAGCAGTTACTTGAATTCAGGTGAAGCTTTCTTT	CASSYLNSGEAFF